This T cell receptor (beta chain) was observed in a study of blood T cell repertoires in COVID-19. Study in general: Italy, Spain and the United States were the sources of the convalescent and acute COVID-19 samples.

Libraries were prepared by immunoSEQ multiplex PCR; TCRdb keeps only in-frame clonotypes and omits some of them. There are fewer than 350,000 clones in the sample; around 85% occur only once, and about 2.7% lies in the top ten. Assignment of participants to cohorts was predicated upon participant-reported clinical history. The study counted Cohort 3 donors as recovered given two negative PCRs, clearance, or symptom resolution. The TCR originated in a woman aged 45-65 years who had recovered from COVID-19. Material: PBMCs or T cells enriched from blood (not recorded which).

The CDR3 is CASSPRGGQGGKLFF. The CDR3 region has the DNA TGTGCCAGCAGCCCCCGGGGGGGGCAGGGGGGGAAACTGTTTTTT. The rearrangement links TRBV7-9 to TRBJ1-4; 7 nucleotides align to TRBD1. Germline V gene lookup returns CDR1 SEHNR and CDR2 FQNEAQ (reference sequence). The CDR3 totals 15 residues. J was trimmed by 11 bases and V by 5 bases; bases with no gene match: 14. The full variable domain, in which reference TRBV7-9 and TRBJ1-4 provide the parts outside the CDR3, is DTGVSQNPRHKITKRGQNVTFRCDPISEHNRLYWYRQTLGQGPEFLTYFQNEAQLEKSRLLSDRFSAERPKGSFSTLEIQRTEQGDSAMYLCASSPRGGQGGKLFFGSGTQLSVL.